The 31 T cell receptor beta chains given below trace back to one sample, sequenced in a study of T cells in Graves' hyperthyroidism and ophthalmopathy. RNA transcripts yielded amplified TCR beta CDR3 regions. With the HTBI primer set, the TCR CDR3 went through a first round of RT-PCR. TCRdb called the multiplex PCR reads again in MiXCR, with one record for every CDR3 protein. The sample contains 550,000 to 700,000 distinct CDR3 sequences, 46% of which appear only once. The source material was peripheral blood or thyroid tissue (not recorded which). The receptors shown here come from an adult woman with Graves' disease, either hyperthyroidism or ophthalmopathy (not recorded which).

The rearrangement uses TRBV7-8 and TRBJ2-5; a possible D gene is TRBD1 (5 bases). The ends were cut back, 4 bases at V and 5 bases at J, with 11 bases in the middle. Germline loops: CDR1 SGHVS, CDR2 FQNEAQ. The CDR3 runs 13 residues. The chain's CDR3 is CASSSLYRETQYF. CDR3 DNA sequence: TGTGCCAGCAGCTCGCTCTACAGGGAGACCCAGTACTTC.

The chain links TRBV7-2 to TRBJ2-5; perhaps TRBD2 as D (6 bases). The germline V gene has CDR1 SGHTA and CDR2 FQGNSA. V dropped 6 bases and J dropped 5 bases, with 19 bases sitting between them. CDR3 length: 15 amino acids. The CDR3 DNA follows: TGTGCCAGCAGTGTGGGGGAGGTCCTGGGGGAGACCCAGTACTTC. Its translation: CASSVGEVLGETQYF.

A word on this clonotype: A much bigger clone sits one base away, suggesting this may be a read error. J is TRBJ1-4 and V is TRBV5-4; TRBD1 is a possible D gene (5 bases). The CDR3 is 12 residues long. CDR1 SGHNT and CDR2 YYREEE come from the germline V gene (reference sequence). The CDR3 is CASSSREGKLVF. The DNA of the CDR3 is TGTGCCAGCAGCTCCAGGGAGGGAAAACTGGTTTTT.

The chain carries TRBV29-1 and TRBJ2-6; the D is unclear. This CDR3 spans 14 amino acids. Germline CDR1 SQVTM, CDR2 ANQGSEA. V dropped 4 bases and J dropped 2 bases, with 9 bases sitting between them. CDR3 loop: CSVGKKAGANVLTF. The CDR3 nucleotides are TGCAGCGTTGGAAAAAAGGCTGGGGCCAACGTCCTGACTTTC.

The chain couples TRBV10-1 to TRBJ2-5; 8 nucleotides align to TRBD1. V shed 2 bases, J shed 2 bases, and the junction held 4 bases outside the gene matches. This CDR3 spans 15 amino acids. Per the germline V gene, CDR1 is WNHNN and CDR2 is SYGVQD (reference sequence). The CDR3 DNA reads as TGCGCCAGCAGTGAGGGGACAGGAGCGCAAGAGACCCAGTACTTC. It encodes CASSEGTGAQETQYF.

A remark on this clonotype: It is likely a read error, because the conserved phenylalanine at the end of the CDR3 is missing. The DNA is left out, because the CDR3 cannot be placed on it with certainty; the CDR3 is given as TCRdb lists it. The rearrangement joins TRBV2 to TRBJ2-6; the D call in the table, TRBD1, was not verified against the DNA. Germline lookup yields CDR1 SNHLY and CDR2 FYNNEI. Inclusive of both ends, the CDR3 amounts to 9 amino acids. This chain's CDR3 is CASSGDMIY.

The V call is TRBV5-1, the J call TRBJ2-7, with 8 bases aligning to TRBD2. Trimming took 5 bases from V and 6 from J; bases not matched to a gene: 16. The CDR3 extends over 16 amino acids. Germline-derived CDR1 and CDR2 are SGHRS and YFSETQ. Here the CDR3 DNA reads TGCGCCAGCAGTCTCAGCGGGAGAGGAATTATGAGCGAGCAGTACTTC. Its translation: CASSLSGRGIMSEQYF.

The rearrangement joins TRBV7-9 to TRBJ2-5; 7 bases fit TRBD1. Germline trimming cut 3 bases from V and 4 bases from J; bases unmatched to any gene: 11. The germline V gene has CDR1 SEHNR and CDR2 FQNEAQ (reference sequence). The CDR3 runs 16 residues. The CDR3 sequence: CASSFRDSREIETQYF. As DNA, the CDR3 is TGTGCCAGCAGCTTCCGGGACAGCCGTGAGATAGAGACCCAGTACTTC. The full variable domain, in which reference TRBV7-9 and TRBJ2-5 provide the parts outside the CDR3, is DTGVSQNPRHKITKRGQNVTFRCDPISEHNRLYWYRQTLGQGPEFLTYFQNEAQLEKSRLLSDRFSAERPKGSFSTLEIQRTEQGDSAMYLCASSFRDSREIETQYFGPGTRLLVL.

The CDR3 DNA sequence: TGTGCCAGCAGCGTAGCGGCAGGGGGCTCGTCTCGCACTGAAGCTTTCTTT. Protein sequence: CASSVAAGGSSRTEAFF. The V call is TRBV9, the J call TRBJ1-1; TRBD1 matches 8 bases. Germline V lookup: CDR1 SGDLS, CDR2 YYNGEE. V was pared by 0 bases and J by 4 bases, with 11 bases of the junction left unmatched. The CDR3 is made up of 17 amino acids.

J is TRBJ1-1 and V is TRBV19, with D uncertain. V lost 6 bases and J lost 2, with 13 bases in between. Germline-derived CDR1 and CDR2 are LNHDA and SQIVND (reference sequence). The CDR3 loop spans 14 amino acids. This CDR3 is CASSDIDPNTEAFF. The CDR3 coding sequence is TGTGCCAGTAGCGACATAGATCCCAACACTGAAGCTTTCTTT.

This clonotype was recorded many times. The chain links TRBV20-1 to TRBJ1-1, with 8 bases fitting TRBD1. Germline V gene lookup returns CDR1 DFQATT and CDR2 SNEGSKA (reference sequence). The CDR3 extends over 13 amino acids. The CDR3 DNA follows: TGCAGCCCAGGGGGCGAGCTTTACACTGAAGCTTTCTTT. Translated: CSPGGELYTEAFF.

This clonotype was counted many times. The chain carries TRBV5-4 and TRBJ2-7; 11 nucleotides align to TRBD1. The CDR3 is 17 residues long. The germline V gene encodes CDR1 SGHNT and CDR2 YYREEE (reference sequence). Unmatched junction bases numbered 8, after V lost 0 bases and J lost 3 bases. The CDR3 coding sequence is TGTGCCAGCAGCTTGGGTAGTGGGACAGGGGGAGACTACGAGCAGTACTTC. Its translation is CASSLGSGTGGDYEQYF.

This clonotype was counted ten times or more. The chain uses TRBV20-1 and TRBJ2-7, with 11 bases identical to TRBD2. The CDR3 is 16 amino acids. V lost 6 bases to trimming and J lost 4 bases; unmatched junction nucleotides: 14. Germline lookup yields CDR1 DFQATT and CDR2 SNEGSKA (reference sequence). CDR3 amino acids: CSAKGGTSGRRYEQYF. The CDR3 DNA reads as TGCAGTGCCAAGGGGGGGACTAGCGGAAGGAGGTACGAGCAGTACTTC.

V is TRBV27 and J is TRBJ2-7; D remains ambiguous. CDR1 and CDR2 (germline): MNHEY, SMNVEV (reference sequence). The CDR3 consists of 12 residues. V was trimmed by 8 bases and J by 5 bases, leaving 13 bases between them. This chain's CDR3 is CASVSFSDEQYF. The DNA of the CDR3 is TGTGCCAGCGTGTCTTTTTCCGACGAGCAGTACTTC.

The chain uses TRBV2 and TRBJ1-5, with D uncertain. V shed 10 bases and J shed 0 bases, with 19 bases lying between them. In germline, CDR1 is SNHLY, CDR2 FYNNEI. The CDR3 covers 16 residues. CDR3: CATRSRELNSNQPQHF. DNA for the CDR3: TGTGCCACCAGGAGCCGCGAGCTTAATAGCAATCAGCCCCAGCATTTT. Full variable domain (outside the CDR3, taken from reference TRBV2 and TRBJ1-5): EPEVTQTPSHQVTQMGQEVILRCVPISNHLYFYWYRQILGQKVEFLVSFYNNEISEKSEIFDDQFSVERPDGSNFTLKIRSTKLEDSAMYFCATRSRELNSNQPQHFGDGTRLSIL.

CDR3 sequence (DNA): TGTGCCAGCAGCCACCTAGACGGCCGGGGGGCTTTCTTT. This codes for CASSHLDGRGAFF. The genes are TRBV14 and TRBJ1-1, with a tentative D call TRBD1 (5 bases). V lost 3 bases to trimming and J lost 11 bases, with 16 bases between them. Per germline, CDR1 SGHDN and CDR2 FVKESK. The CDR3 is 13 residues long.

V and J are TRBV7-8 and TRBJ2-2; D is undetermined. CDR1 and CDR2 (germline): SGHVS, FQNEAQ. The V end lost 3 bases, the J end lost 13 bases, and 15 bases lay between the germline ends. This CDR3 spans 13 amino acids. This CDR3 reads CASSFQPQSGLFF. CDR3 DNA: TGTGCCAGCAGCTTTCAACCCCAAAGTGGGCTGTTTTTT.

This chain uses TRBV5-4 with TRBJ2-7; D not certain. The CDR3 loop spans 13 amino acids. V was pared by 1 base and J by 2 bases, with 7 bases between. The germline gives CDR1 SGHNT, CDR2 YYREEE (reference sequence). This chain's CDR3 is CASSLSDAYEQYF. DNA of the CDR3: TGTGCCAGCAGCTTGAGTGACGCCTACGAGCAGTACTTC.

This clonotype was seen only a few times. The V gene is TRBV5-1, the J gene TRBJ1-2, with a weak D call TRBD1 (5 bases). Trimming shortened V by 4 bases and J by 1 base, and 20 bases separated the two germline ends. The germline V gene encodes CDR1 SGHRS and CDR2 YFSETQ. CDR3 length: 17 amino acids. DNA for the CDR3: TGCGCCAGCAGCCGGAGAGGAGGGGAGGAACTTAACTATGGCTACACCTTC. It translates to CASSRRGGEELNYGYTF.

The chain has TRBV6-4 and TRBJ1-2; possible D gene TRBD1, 5 bases. The V gene lost 5 bases and the J gene lost 13 bases, with 20 bases spanning the gap. Germline CDR1 and CDR2: MRHNA and SNTAGT. This CDR3 has 13 amino acids. The CDR3 reads CASSYRDSRGITF. The CDR3 bases are TGTGCCAGCAGTTATCGAGACAGCCGAGGAATCACCTTC.

CDR3 residues: CASSLVDSIALNSPLHF. The CDR3 DNA is TGTGCCAGCAGCTTAGTGGACAGCATCGCCCTTAATTCACCCCTCCACTTT. This chain connects TRBV7-2 to TRBJ1-6; tentative D call: TRBD1 (6 bases). With 1 base removed from V and 6 bases from J, the gap between germline ends came to 16 bases. The germline V gene has CDR1 SGHTA and CDR2 FQGNSA. The length of the CDR3 is 17 residues.

This clonotype was observed a single time. This rearrangement joins TRBV10-2 to TRBJ2-5; no definite D call. The V end lost 11 bases, the J end lost 5 bases, and 21 bases lay between the germline ends. The V gene's germline CDR1 is WSHSY and CDR2 SAAADI. The CDR3 totals 14 residues. The CDR3 DNA follows: TGCGCCCCCTACTGGGTGGGGATGATGGAGACCCAGTACTTC. Translation: CAPYWVGMMETQYF.

The gene calls are TRBV24-1 and TRBJ2-3, with D possibly TRBD2 on 6 matching bases. CDR3 size: 16 residues. Germline V gene lookup returns CDR1 KGHDR and CDR2 SFDVKD. V was cut by 4 bases and J by 0 bases, with 13 bases left in between. CDR3 protein: CATSDPRGTSTDTQYF. CDR3 DNA sequence: TGTGCCACCAGTGACCCGCGGGGAACTAGCACAGATACGCAGTATTTT.

The rearrangement links TRBV2 to TRBJ1-5, with D tentatively TRBD1 (6 bases). Germline CDR1 SNHLY, CDR2 FYNNEI. This CDR3 contains 13 residues. V lost 6 bases, J lost 7 bases, and 13 bases lay in between. CDR3 coding DNA: TGTGCCAGCAGAGTACAGGGTGAGCAGCCCCAGCATTTT. Translated, it gives CASRVQGEQPQHF.

This clonotype occurred many times. This chain joins TRBV12-3 or TRBV12-4 and TRBJ2-5, with D perhaps being TRBD1 or TRBD2 (5 bases each). With 7 bases removed from V and 5 bases from J, the gap between germline ends came to 8 bases. The CDR3 is made up of 11 amino acids. The CDR3 region has the DNA TGTGCCAGCAAATGGGGGGAGACCCAGTACTTC. Translation gives CASKWGETQYF.

The chain recombines TRBV10-1 with TRBJ2-7; possible D gene TRBD2, 6 bases. Germline CDR1 reads WNHNN; CDR2 reads SYGVQD (reference sequence). This CDR3 is built from 14 residues. V was clipped by 4 bases and J by 2 bases, with 12 bases between them. The CDR3 coding sequence is TGCGCCAGCAGTGTCCGTGCGGGGACCTACGAGCAGTACTTC. The encoded protein is CASSVRAGTYEQYF.

This rearrangement joins TRBV5-6 to TRBJ1-4, with D uncertain. This CDR3 is built from 12 residues. V lost 4 bases and J 10 bases, leaving 11 bases between the germline ends. Germline V gives CDR1 SGHDT, CDR2 YYEEEE. Here the CDR3 reads CASSPTLPKLFF. As DNA, the CDR3 is TGTGCCAGCAGCCCTACATTACCAAAACTGTTTTTT.

Ten or more counts support this clonotype. The chain combines TRBV5-1 with TRBJ2-7, with 7 nucleotides matching TRBD1. The CDR3 sequence is 15 residues long. J lost 2 bases, V lost 0 bases, and 5 bases had no gene match. The V gene's germline CDR1 is SGHRS and CDR2 YFSETQ. CDR3 loop: CASSLVGQLTYEQYF. The CDR3 DNA sequence: TGCGCCAGCAGCTTGGTGGGACAGCTGACCTACGAGCAGTACTTC.

Notes on this clonotype: Relative to the germline gene, one junction end is altered; a read error may explain this. This chain uses TRBV29-1 with TRBJ1-2; maybe TRBD1 (5 bases). The CDR3 covers 13 residues. Germline loops: CDR1 SQVTM, CDR2 ANQGSEA. For the CDR3, the DNA is TGCAGCGTGTGGGACGTAGGAGCCTATGGCCACACCTTC. Protein sequence: CSVWDVGAYGHTF.

The chain employs TRBV25-1 and TRBJ1-6; D gene ambiguous. V lost 0 bases, J lost 11 bases, and 11 bases lay in between. Germline V gives CDR1 MGHDK, CDR2 SYGVNS. The CDR3 runs to 14 residues. CDR3 bases: TGTGCCAGCAGTGAATACCCCCCGGGGACACCCCTCCACTTT. This sequence encodes CASSEYPPGTPLHF.

This clonotype was counted ten times or more. The chain is built from TRBV29-1 and TRBJ1-1; no reliable D call. This CDR3 is 13 amino acids long. Trimming took 4 bases from V and 0 from J, leaving 9 bases between them. In germline, CDR1 is SQVTM, CDR2 ANQGSEA. CDR3 sequence: CSVGGNLNTEAFF. The CDR3 DNA follows: TGCAGCGTTGGGGGTAACCTGAACACTGAAGCTTTCTTT. The complete variable domain, with remaining parts taken from reference TRBV29-1 and TRBJ1-1, reads SAVISQKPSRDICQRGTSLTIQCQVDSQVTMMFWYRQQPGQSLTLIATANQGSEATYESGFVIDKFPISRPNLTFSTLTVSNMSPEDSSIYLCSVGGNLNTEAFFGQGTRLTVV.